A single sample is the source of the 19 T cell receptor beta chains below, sequenced in a study of T cells in Graves' hyperthyroidism and ophthalmopathy. There were TCR beta CDR3 regions amplified from RNA transcripts. The TCR CDR3 was amplified in a first-round RT-PCR using the HTBI primer set. MiXCR, applied by TCRdb to the multiplex PCR reads, yields one record per CDR3 protein. The repertoire has approximately 410,000 distinct CDR3 sequences, roughly 15% of them found once; the top ten carry about 5%. The sample comprised blood. The receptor set was obtained from a woman in her late teens or twenties with Graves' hyperthyroidism.

This clonotype was seen at least ten times. V is TRBV12-3 or TRBV12-4 and J is TRBJ1-3; D might be TRBD1 (6 bases). The V end was cut by 3 bases, the J end by 4 bases, with 13 bases between. The CDR3 spans 15 residues. Written as DNA, the CDR3 is TGTGCCAGCAGTTTGGGGGGGCCGGGAGGAAACACCATATATTTT. Translating it yields CASSLGGPGGNTIYF.

The CDR3 region has the DNA TGCGCCAGCAGCCAAGAACTTAGACTAGCGGGGCCTACCTACTTC. This codes for CASSQELRLAGPTYF. The J gene is TRBJ2-5, the V gene TRBV4-3; 11 bases are a match to TRBD2. Germline CDR1 reads LGHNA; CDR2 reads YSLEER. The CDR3 consists of 15 residues. The trim removed 0 bases at V and 14 bases at J, leaving 11 bases unmatched.

This clonotype came up a few times. The V gene is TRBV5-5, the J gene TRBJ2-7; D perhaps matches TRBD2 (5 bases). CDR1 is SGHKS and CDR2 is YYEKEE in the germline V gene (reference sequence). V lost 3 bases and J 2 bases, leaving 12 bases between the germline ends. The CDR3 covers 14 residues. CDR3 nucleotides: TGTGCCAGCAGCTCCGCTGACGGGGCCTACGAGCAGTACTTC. Translating it yields CASSSADGAYEQYF.

This clonotype was observed at least ten times. The chain has TRBV28 and TRBJ2-1, with 7 bases that match TRBD1. The CDR3 is 12 amino acids. J was trimmed by 14 bases and V by 2 bases; bases with no gene match: 6. Germline CDR1 MDHEN, CDR2 SYDVKM. The CDR3 DNA follows: TGTGCCAGCAGTTTAGAAGGGGGCGGTAAGTTCTTC. Encoded protein: CASSLEGGGKFF.

This clonotype occurred many times. The CDR3 sequence: CATSDLDSPYGYTF. The DNA for the CDR3 is TGTGCCACCAGTGATCTTGACAGCCCCTATGGCTACACCTTC. The chain combines TRBV24-1 with TRBJ1-2; possible D gene TRBD1, 5 bases. The germline gives CDR1 KGHDR, CDR2 SFDVKD. The CDR3 has 14 amino acids. V lost 3 bases to trimming and J lost 4 bases, with 11 bases between them.

Ten or more counts support this clonotype. J is TRBJ1-1 and V is TRBV19; perhaps TRBD1 as D (5 bases). Trimming took off 5 bases at V and 3 bases at J, with 16 bases between the two ends. Germline V CDR1 and CDR2: LNHDA, SQIVND (reference sequence). There are 15 residues in the CDR3. In DNA form, the CDR3 reads TGTGCCAGTAGTGACCCCGCGCAGGGCGACACTGAAGCTTTCTTT. Its translation: CASSDPAQGDTEAFF.

This clonotype was seen many times. The rearrangement uses TRBV9 and TRBJ1-1; D gene ambiguous. This CDR3 has 13 residues. CDR1 is SGDLS and CDR2 is YYNGEE in the germline V gene. Deletions cut 3 bases from V and 7 bases from J, with 13 bases between. The CDR3, as DNA: TGTGCCAGCAGCGCCTTCGAGGCCGGTGAAGCTTTCTTT. It translates to CASSAFEAGEAFF.

This clonotype was recorded at least ten times. The CDR3 coding sequence is TGTGCCAGCAGTTTACGTCCTAACTATGGCTACACCTTC. Its translation is CASSLRPNYGYTF. The chain has TRBV12-3 or TRBV12-4 and TRBJ1-2; D uncertain. The CDR3 consists of 13 residues. V was trimmed by 2 bases and J by 0 bases, leaving 4 bases between them.

This clonotype appeared a few times. One end of the junction does not line up with germline, which may come from a read error. J is TRBJ2-1 and V is TRBV28; 12 bases are shared with TRBD1. The CDR3 spans 21 residues. The germline V gene has CDR1 MDHEN and CDR2 SYDVKM. The CDR3 bases are TGTGCCAGCAGCTCTTATGCGGGACAGGGGGCCTTAGCGGGAGCCTACAATGAGCGGTTCTTC. This codes for CASSSYAGQGALAGAYNERFF.

This clonotype was observed many times. V is TRBV7-3 and J is TRBJ2-1, with 9 bases identical to TRBD1. V lost 6 bases to trimming and J lost 8 bases; unmatched junction nucleotides: 11. The CDR3 spans 15 residues. Germline V gene sequence: CDR1 SGHTA, CDR2 FQGTGA. The CDR3 DNA reads TGTGCCAGCAGGGAACCGGGACAGGGACTGGATGAGCAGTTCTTC. As protein: CASREPGQGLDEQFF.

This clonotype was observed a handful of times. The chain carries TRBV2 and TRBJ2-5; no firm D call. Germline values: CDR1 SNHLY, CDR2 FYNNEI. The CDR3 consists of 14 residues. V was cut by 7 bases and J by 3 bases, with 15 bases left in between. This chain's CDR3 is CASNTLLTKETQYF. The DNA for the CDR3 is TGTGCCAGCAATACTCTCCTGACGAAAGAGACCCAGTACTTC.

This clonotype was recorded many times. The chain recombines TRBV5-1 with TRBJ2-2; 8 positions agree with TRBD2. After removal of 8 bases from V and 2 bases from J, the junction contained 5 bases not matched to a gene. The length of the CDR3 is 14 residues. Germline CDR1 SGHRS, CDR2 YFSETQ. DNA of the CDR3: TGCGCCAGTGCAAGCGGGGGTAACACCGGGGAGCTGTTTTTT. Protein: CASASGGNTGELFF.

The chain links TRBV12-3 or TRBV12-4 to TRBJ1-5, with D unclear. The CDR3 has 14 residues. Trimming left V 6 bases short and J 9 bases short, with 18 bases between. The CDR3 DNA follows: TGTGCCAGCAGCCCCGGTGGCAATTTACCGCCCCAGCATTTT. As protein: CASSPGGNLPPQHF.

This clonotype showed up many times. V gene TRBV7-2 combines with J gene TRBJ2-1; D is perhaps TRBD1 or TRBD2 (5 bases each). Germline CDR1 SGHTA, CDR2 FQGNSA. The CDR3 is 16 residues long. V lost 5 bases and J lost 5, with 19 bases in between. The CDR3 loop reads CASSLSVRDQHNEQFF. CDR3 nucleotides: TGTGCCAGCAGCCTGTCCGTAAGGGACCAACACAATGAGCAGTTCTTC.

The J gene is TRBJ1-3, the V gene TRBV5-1; D not certain. V lost 1 base to trimming and J lost 1 base, with 12 bases between them. From germline, CDR1 is SGHRS and CDR2 YFSETQ. The CDR3 contains 16 residues. Here the CDR3 DNA reads TGCGCCAGCAGCTTGTATGGGGAGTCATCTGGAAACACCATATATTTT. Its translation: CASSLYGESSGNTIYF. Together with reference TRBV5-1 and TRBJ1-3, the CDR3 gives the full variable domain: KAGVTQTPRYLIKTRGQQVTLSCSPISGHRSVSWYQQTPGQGLQFLFEYFSETQRNKGNFPGRFSGRQFSNSRSEMNVSTLELGDSALYLCASSLYGESSGNTIYFGEGSWLTVV.

This clonotype appeared many times. The gene calls are TRBV20-1 and TRBJ1-5; D call uncertain. This CDR3 has 16 residues. V was clipped by 3 bases and J by 1 base, with 16 bases between them. Germline lookup yields CDR1 DFQATT and CDR2 SNEGSKA (reference sequence). CDR3 amino acids: CSASYGGRISNQPQHF. The DNA for the CDR3 is TGCAGTGCTAGTTATGGCGGCAGAATAAGCAATCAGCCCCAGCATTTT.

This chain joins TRBV7-3 and TRBJ1-6; D perhaps matches TRBD1 (5 bases). The CDR3 has 14 residues. The germline V gene encodes CDR1 SGHTA and CDR2 FQGTGA. V dropped 4 bases and J dropped 5 bases, with 9 bases sitting between them. The CDR3 loop is CASSSRGDNSPLHF. The DNA of the CDR3 is TGTGCCAGCAGCTCCCGAGGGGATAATTCACCCCTCCACTTT. The full variable domain, in which reference TRBV7-3 and TRBJ1-6 provide the parts outside the CDR3, is GAGVSQTPSNKVTEKGKYVELRCDPISGHTALYWYRQSLGQGPEFLIYFQGTGAADDSGLPNDRFFAVRPEGSVSTLKIQRTERGDSAVYLCASSSRGDNSPLHFGNGTRLTVT.

This clonotype was found a few times. The chain couples TRBV7-9 to TRBJ1-1, with 9 positions matching TRBD1. Germline-derived CDR1 and CDR2 are SEHNR and FQNEAQ (reference sequence). Trimming took 7 bases from V and 5 from J; bases not matched to a gene: 14. CDR3 length: 16 amino acids. CDR3 coding DNA: TGTGCCAGCATTTCAAATTGGGACAGGGCTTCGACTGAAGCTTTCTTT. Translated, it gives CASISNWDRASTEAFF.

This clonotype was observed many times. The chain uses TRBV7-2 and TRBJ2-3, with a weak D call TRBD2 (5 bases). Germline assignment: CDR1 SGHTA and CDR2 FQGNSA. The CDR3 is made up of 15 amino acids. V was cut by 2 bases and J by 0 bases, with 9 bases left in between. CDR3 DNA sequence: TGTGCCAGCAGCTTATTCGGACTTAGCACAGATACGCAGTATTTT. It translates to CASSLFGLSTDTQYF.